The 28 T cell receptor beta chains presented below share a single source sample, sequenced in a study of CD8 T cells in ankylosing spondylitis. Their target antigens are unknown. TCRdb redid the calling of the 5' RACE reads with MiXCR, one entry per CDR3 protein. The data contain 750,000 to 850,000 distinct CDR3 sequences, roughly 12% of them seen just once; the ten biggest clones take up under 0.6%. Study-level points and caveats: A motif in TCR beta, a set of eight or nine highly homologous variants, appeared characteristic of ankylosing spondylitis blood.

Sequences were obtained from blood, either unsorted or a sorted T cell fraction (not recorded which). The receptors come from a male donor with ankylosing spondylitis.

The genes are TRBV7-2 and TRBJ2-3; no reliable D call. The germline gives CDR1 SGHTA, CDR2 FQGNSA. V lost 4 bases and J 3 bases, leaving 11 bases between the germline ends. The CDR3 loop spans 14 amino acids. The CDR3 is CASSSFSTTDTQYF. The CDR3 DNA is TGTGCCAGCAGCTCCTTTTCGACTACAGATACGCAGTATTTT.

CDR3 bases: TGTGCCATCAGCGACAGGGGAAGGGGCGATGAGCAGTTCTTC. It translates to CAISDRGRGDEQFF. The gene calls are TRBV10-3 and TRBJ2-1; TRBD1 agrees at 8 bases. V shed 6 bases, J shed 8 bases, and the junction held 9 bases outside the gene matches. The CDR3 is made up of 14 amino acids. Germline assignment: CDR1 ENHRY and CDR2 SYGVKD.

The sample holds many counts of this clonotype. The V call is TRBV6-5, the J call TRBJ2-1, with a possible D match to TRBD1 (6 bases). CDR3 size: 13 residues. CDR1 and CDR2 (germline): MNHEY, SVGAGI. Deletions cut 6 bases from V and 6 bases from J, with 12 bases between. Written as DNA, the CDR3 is TGTGCCAGCAGACTCGGACAGTTCAATGAGCAGTTCTTC. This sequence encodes CASRLGQFNEQFF.

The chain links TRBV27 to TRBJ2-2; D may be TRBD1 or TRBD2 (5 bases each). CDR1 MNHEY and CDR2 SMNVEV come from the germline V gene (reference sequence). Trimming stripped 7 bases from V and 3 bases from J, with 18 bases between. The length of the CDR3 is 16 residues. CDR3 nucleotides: TGTGCCAGCATTCCAGTCTGGGACCGCTACACCGGGGAGCTGTTTTTT. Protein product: CASIPVWDRYTGELFF.

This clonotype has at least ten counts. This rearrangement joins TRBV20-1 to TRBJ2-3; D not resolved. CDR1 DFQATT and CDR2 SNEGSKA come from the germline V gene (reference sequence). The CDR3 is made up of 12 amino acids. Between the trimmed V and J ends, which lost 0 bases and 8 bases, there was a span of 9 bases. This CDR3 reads CSARDFASTQYF. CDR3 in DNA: TGCAGTGCTAGAGATTTTGCTAGTACGCAGTATTTT.

The CDR3 region is CSAPSSADTQYF. The DNA for the CDR3 is TGCAGTGCTCCATCTAGCGCGGATACGCAGTATTTT. The V and J genes are TRBV20-1 and TRBJ2-3; D is possibly TRBD2 (6 bases). The CDR3 loop spans 12 amino acids. Trimming cost V 5 bases and J 6 bases, with 12 bases left between them. CDR1 is DFQATT and CDR2 is SNEGSKA in the germline V gene (reference sequence).

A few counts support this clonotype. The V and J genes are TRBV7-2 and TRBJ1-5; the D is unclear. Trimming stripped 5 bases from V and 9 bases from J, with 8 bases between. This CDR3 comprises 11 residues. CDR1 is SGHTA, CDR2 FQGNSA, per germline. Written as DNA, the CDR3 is TGTGCCAGCAGCCGTGACGGGCCCCAGCATTTT. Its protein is CASSRDGPQHF.

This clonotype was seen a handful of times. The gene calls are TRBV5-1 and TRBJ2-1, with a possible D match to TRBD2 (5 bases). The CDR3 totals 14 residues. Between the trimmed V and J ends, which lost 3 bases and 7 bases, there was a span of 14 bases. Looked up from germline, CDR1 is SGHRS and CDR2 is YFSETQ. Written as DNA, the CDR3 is TGCGCCAGCAGCTCCGGGCCCGGCGGGAATGAGCAGTTCTTC. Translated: CASSSGPGGNEQFF.

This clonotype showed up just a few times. As DNA, the CDR3 is TGCAGTGCCGCGGGAGTACCGGATACGCAGTATTTT. This sequence encodes CSAAGVPDTQYF. The chain combines TRBV20-1 with TRBJ2-3; 7 bases are shared with TRBD2. V gave up 6 bases and J gave up 6 bases; unmatched junction bases: 6. CDR3 size: 12 residues. CDR1 DFQATT and CDR2 SNEGSKA come from the germline V gene (reference sequence).

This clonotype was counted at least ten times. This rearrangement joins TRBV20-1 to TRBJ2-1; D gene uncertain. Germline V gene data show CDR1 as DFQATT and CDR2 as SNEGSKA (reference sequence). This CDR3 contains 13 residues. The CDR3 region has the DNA TGCAGCGTTTCTACCAGCTCCTACAATGAGCAGTTCTTC. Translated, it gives CSVSTSSYNEQFF.

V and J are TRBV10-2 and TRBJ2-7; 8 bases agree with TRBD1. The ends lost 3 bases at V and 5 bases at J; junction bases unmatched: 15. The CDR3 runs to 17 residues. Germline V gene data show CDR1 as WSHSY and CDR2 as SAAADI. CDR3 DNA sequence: TGCGCCAGCAGTGAATCCTGGACAGGGCCTATACGACACGAGCAGTACTTC. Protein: CASSESWTGPIRHEQYF.

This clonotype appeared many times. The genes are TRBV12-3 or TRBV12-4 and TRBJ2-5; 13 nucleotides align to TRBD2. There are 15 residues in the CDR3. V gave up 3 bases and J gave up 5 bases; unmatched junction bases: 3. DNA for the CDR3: TGTGCCAGCAGTTTGAGGACTAGCGGGGGTGAGACCCAGTACTTC. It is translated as CASSLRTSGGETQYF.

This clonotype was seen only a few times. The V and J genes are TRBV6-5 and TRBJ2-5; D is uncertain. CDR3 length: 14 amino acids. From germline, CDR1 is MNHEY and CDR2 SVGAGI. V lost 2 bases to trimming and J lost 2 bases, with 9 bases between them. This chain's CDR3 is CASSYRAIQETQYF. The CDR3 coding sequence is TGTGCCAGCAGTTACCGGGCAATTCAAGAGACCCAGTACTTC.

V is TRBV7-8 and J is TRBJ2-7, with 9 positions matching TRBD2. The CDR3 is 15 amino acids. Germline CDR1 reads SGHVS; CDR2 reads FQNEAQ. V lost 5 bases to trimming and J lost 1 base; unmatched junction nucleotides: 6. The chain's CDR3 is CASSERGLASYEQYF. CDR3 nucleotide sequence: TGTGCCAGCAGCGAAAGGGGACTAGCTTCCTACGAGCAGTACTTC.

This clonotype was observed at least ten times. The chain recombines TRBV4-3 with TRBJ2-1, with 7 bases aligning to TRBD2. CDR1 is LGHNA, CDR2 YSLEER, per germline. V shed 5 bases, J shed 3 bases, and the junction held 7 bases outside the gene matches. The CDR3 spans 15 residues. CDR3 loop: CASSKIAGDYNEQFF. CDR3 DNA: TGCGCCAGCAGCAAAATAGCGGGTGACTACAATGAGCAGTTCTTC.

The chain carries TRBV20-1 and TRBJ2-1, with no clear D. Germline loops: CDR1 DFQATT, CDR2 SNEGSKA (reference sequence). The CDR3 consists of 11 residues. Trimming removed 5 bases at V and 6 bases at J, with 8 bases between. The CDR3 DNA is TGCAGTGCTCCGGGCTTCAATGAGCAGTTCTTC. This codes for CSAPGFNEQFF.

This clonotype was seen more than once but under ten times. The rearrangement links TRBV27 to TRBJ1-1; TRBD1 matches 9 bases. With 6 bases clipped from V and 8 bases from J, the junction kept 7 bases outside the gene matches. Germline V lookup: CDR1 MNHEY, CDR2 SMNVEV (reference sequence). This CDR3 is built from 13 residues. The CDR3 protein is CASSPGTGKEAFF. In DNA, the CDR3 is TGTGCCAGCAGCCCCGGGACAGGGAAGGAAGCTTTCTTT.

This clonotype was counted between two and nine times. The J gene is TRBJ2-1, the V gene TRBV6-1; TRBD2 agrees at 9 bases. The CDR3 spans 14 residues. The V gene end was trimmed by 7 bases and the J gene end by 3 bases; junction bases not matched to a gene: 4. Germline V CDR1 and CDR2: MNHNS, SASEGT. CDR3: CASIRREGYNEQFF. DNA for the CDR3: TGTGCCAGCATCAGGCGGGAGGGCTACAATGAGCAGTTCTTC.

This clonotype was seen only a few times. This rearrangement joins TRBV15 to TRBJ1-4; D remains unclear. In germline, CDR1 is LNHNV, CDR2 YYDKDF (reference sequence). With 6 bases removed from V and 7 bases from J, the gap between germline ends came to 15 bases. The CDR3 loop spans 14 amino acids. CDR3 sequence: CATRELGVREKLFF. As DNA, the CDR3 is TGTGCCACCAGGGAACTTGGGGTCCGTGAAAAACTGTTTTTT.

CDR3 nucleotides: TGCAGTGCTAGAGATCCGACCCATAGCACAGATACGCAGTATTTT. It codes for CSARDPTHSTDTQYF. The chain uses TRBV20-1 and TRBJ2-3; D unclear. This CDR3 has 15 amino acids. With 0 bases removed from V and 0 bases from J, the gap between germline ends came to 10 bases. Germline lookup yields CDR1 DFQATT and CDR2 SNEGSKA (reference sequence).

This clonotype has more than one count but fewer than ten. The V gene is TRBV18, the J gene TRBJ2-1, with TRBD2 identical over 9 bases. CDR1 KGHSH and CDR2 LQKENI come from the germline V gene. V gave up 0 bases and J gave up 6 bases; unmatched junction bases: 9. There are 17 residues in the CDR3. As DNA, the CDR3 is TGTGCCAGCTCACCACCGAAGGCGGGAGGGCCCCGCAATGAGCAGTTCTTC. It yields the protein CASSPPKAGGPRNEQFF.

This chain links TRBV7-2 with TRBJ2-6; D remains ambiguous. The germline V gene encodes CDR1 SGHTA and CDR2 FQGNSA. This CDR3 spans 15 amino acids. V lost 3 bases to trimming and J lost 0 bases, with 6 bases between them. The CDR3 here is CASSFSLSGANVLTF. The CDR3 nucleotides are TGTGCCAGCAGCTTTTCCCTCTCTGGGGCCAACGTCCTGACTTTC. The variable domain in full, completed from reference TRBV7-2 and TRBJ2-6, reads GAGVSQSPSNKVTEKGKDVELRCDPISGHTALYWYRQSLGQGLEFLIYFQGNSAPDKSGLPSDRFSAERTGGSVSTLTIQRTQQEDSAVYLCASSFSLSGANVLTFGAGSRLTVL.

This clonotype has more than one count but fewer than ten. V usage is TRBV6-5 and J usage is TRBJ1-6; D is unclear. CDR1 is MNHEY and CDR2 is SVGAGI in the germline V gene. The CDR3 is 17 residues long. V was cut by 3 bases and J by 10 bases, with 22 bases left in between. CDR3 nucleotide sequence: TGTGCCAGCAGTTATTCCCCGGACGCTTGGTTTGGATCACCCCTCCACTTT. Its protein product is CASSYSPDAWFGSPLHF.

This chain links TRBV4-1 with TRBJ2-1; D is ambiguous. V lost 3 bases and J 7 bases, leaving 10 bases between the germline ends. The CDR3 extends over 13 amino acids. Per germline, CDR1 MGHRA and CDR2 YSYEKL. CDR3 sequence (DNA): TGCGCCAGCAGCCAGAAGGAGTGGAATGAGCAGTTCTTC. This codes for CASSQKEWNEQFF.

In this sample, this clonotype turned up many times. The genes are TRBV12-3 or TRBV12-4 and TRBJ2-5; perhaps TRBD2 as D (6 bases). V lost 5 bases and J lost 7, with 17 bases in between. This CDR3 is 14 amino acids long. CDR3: CASSPRLVSGTQYF. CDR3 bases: TGTGCCAGCAGTCCCAGACTAGTTTCGGGGACCCAGTACTTC.

The CDR3 sequence: CSARDADDGTDTQYF. The CDR3 DNA is TGCAGTGCTAGAGATGCGGATGACGGCACAGATACGCAGTATTTT. This rearrangement joins TRBV20-1 to TRBJ2-3; no clear D gene. This CDR3 is built from 15 residues. Germline V gene sequence: CDR1 DFQATT, CDR2 SNEGSKA (reference sequence). The germline V and J ends were trimmed by 0 bases and 1 base, with 11 bases remaining between them.

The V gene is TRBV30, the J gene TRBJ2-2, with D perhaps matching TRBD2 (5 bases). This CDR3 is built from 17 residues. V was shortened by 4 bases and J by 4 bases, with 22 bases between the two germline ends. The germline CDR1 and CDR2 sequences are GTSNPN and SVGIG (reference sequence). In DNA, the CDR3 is TGTGCCTGGACCGTTTCCGCGGGCCCCTTTTCCACCGGGGAGCTGTTTTTT. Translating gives CAWTVSAGPFSTGELFF.

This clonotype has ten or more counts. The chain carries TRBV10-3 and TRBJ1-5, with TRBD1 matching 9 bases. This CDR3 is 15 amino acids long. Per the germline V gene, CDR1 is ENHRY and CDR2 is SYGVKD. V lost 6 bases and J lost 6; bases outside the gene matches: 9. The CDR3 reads CAISAGTGNGQPQHF. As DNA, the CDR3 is TGTGCCATCAGCGCCGGGACAGGGAATGGTCAGCCCCAGCATTTT.